One and the same sample provided the 29 T cell receptor beta chains below, sequenced in a study of blood T cell repertoires in COVID-19. TCRdb keeps only in-frame clones here, not all; method: immunoSEQ multiplex PCR. The sample records around 180,000 clones, roughly 89% being singletons. The sequencing input was PBMCs or T cells enriched from blood (not recorded which). The receptor set was obtained from a woman aged 40 to 49 with acute COVID-19.

The gene calls are TRBV5-4 and TRBJ2-2; 9 bases are shared with TRBD1. With V trimmed by 4 bases and J by 2 bases, 9 bases remained unmatched. In germline, CDR1 is SGHNT, CDR2 YYREEE (reference sequence). This CDR3 spans 17 amino acids. Here the CDR3 reads CASSIGLGQGNTGELFF. The CDR3 region has the DNA TGTGCCAGCAGCATCGGATTGGGACAGGGAAACACCGGGGAGCTGTTTTTT.

The rearrangement uses TRBV11-3 and TRBJ2-5; the match to TRBD2 covers 10 bases. The germline gives CDR1 SGHNT, CDR2 YENEEA. This CDR3 contains 17 residues. V dropped 4 bases and J dropped 0; count of bases not matched to a gene: 8. CDR3 sequence (DNA): TGTGCCAGCAGCTGGGCCAGGACTAGCGGACACCAAGAGACCCAGTACTTC. It encodes CASSWARTSGHQETQYF.

The chain employs TRBV7-2 and TRBJ1-1; the D gene is possibly TRBD1 (5 bases). CDR3 size: 14 residues. The V gene lost 3 bases and the J gene lost 0 bases, with 8 bases spanning the gap. Germline CDR1 is SGHTA and CDR2 is FQGNSA. CDR3 sequence reads: CASSLGGMNTEAFF. The CDR3 DNA follows: TGTGCCAGCAGCTTGGGGGGAATGAACACTGAAGCTTTCTTT.

The chain has TRBV27 and TRBJ2-2; the D gene is possibly TRBD1 (6 bases). V was trimmed by 0 bases and J by 5 bases, leaving 13 bases between them. CDR1 is MNHEY, CDR2 SMNVEV, per germline (reference sequence). This CDR3 comprises 16 residues. The CDR3 protein is CASSLSVQGITGELFF. CDR3 DNA: TGTGCCAGCAGTTTATCTGTTCAGGGGATTACCGGGGAGCTGTTTTTT.

Turning to this clone: An end of the junction differs from the germline gene, which may be a read error. V is TRBV12-3 or TRBV12-4 and J is TRBJ2-2; the D is unclear. The CDR3 covers 12 residues. The CDR3 region is CASSLVAGELFF. In DNA, the CDR3 is TGTGCCAGCAGCTTAGTAGCCGGGGAGCTGTTTTTT.

The chain uses TRBV6-5 and TRBJ1-1; D is ambiguous. The V end was cut by 6 bases, the J end by 0 bases, with 11 bases between. Germline-derived CDR1 and CDR2 are MNHEY and SVGAGI. This CDR3 is 14 amino acids long. CDR3 region: CASSQTALNTEAFF. CDR3 DNA: TGTGCCAGCAGCCAAACAGCCTTGAACACTGAAGCTTTCTTT.

V is TRBV2 and J is TRBJ1-4; 10 bases are a match to TRBD1. The CDR3 totals 16 residues. CDR1 SNHLY and CDR2 FYNNEI come from the germline V gene. Germline trimming cut 5 bases from V and 1 base from J; bases unmatched to any gene: 4. The CDR3 nucleotides read TGTGCCAGCAGTCGACAGGGGGCTTTAACTAATGAAAAACTGTTTTTT. It is translated as CASSRQGALTNEKLFF.

The chain employs TRBV6-5 and TRBJ2-7; TRBD1 matches at 8 bases. V was pared by 0 bases and J by 3 bases, with 4 bases of the junction left unmatched. CDR3 length equals 15 residues. From germline, CDR1 is MNHEY and CDR2 SVGAGI. Here the CDR3 DNA reads TGTGCCAGCAGTTACTCGGGCGGACAGGGCTACGAGCAGTACTTC. Translated: CASSYSGGQGYEQYF.

The V gene is TRBV28, the J gene TRBJ2-3, with 11 bases identical to TRBD2. J was trimmed by 6 bases and V by 2 bases; bases with no gene match: 10. CDR1 and CDR2 from the germline V gene are MDHEN and SYDVKM. The CDR3 covers 17 residues. This CDR3 is CASSLRLAGPLGDTQYF. For the CDR3, the DNA is TGTGCCAGCAGTTTACGACTAGCGGGACCCTTAGGGGATACGCAGTATTTT.

This chain links TRBV19 with TRBJ1-1; 10 nucleotides line up with TRBD1. Germline lookup yields CDR1 LNHDA and CDR2 SQIVND (reference sequence). The CDR3 runs 14 residues. J gave up 3 bases and V 8 bases, and 6 bases lay outside the gene matches. The CDR3 sequence is CASYGDRGYTEAFF. DNA for the CDR3: TGTGCCAGTTATGGGGACAGGGGTTACACTGAAGCTTTCTTT.

The gene calls are TRBV7-9 and TRBJ2-7; 12 nucleotides line up with TRBD2. From germline, CDR1 is SEHNR and CDR2 FQNEAQ (reference sequence). The CDR3 spans 17 residues. With V trimmed by 1 base and J by 3 bases, 7 bases remained unmatched. DNA of the CDR3: TGTGCCAGCAGCTTAGGGCCACGACTAGCGGGGGACTACGAGCAGTACTTC. Its translation is CASSLGPRLAGDYEQYF.

In this sample, this clone turned up a few times. The chain joins TRBV5-1 to TRBJ1-2, with a tentative D call TRBD1 (5 bases). The V end lost 1 base, the J end lost 3 bases, and 13 bases lay between the germline ends. The germline V gene has CDR1 SGHRS and CDR2 YFSETQ. The CDR3 loop spans 15 amino acids. The CDR3 protein is CASSLLGQGDYGYTF. In DNA, the CDR3 is TGCGCCAGCAGCTTGTTGGGCCAGGGCGACTATGGCTACACCTTC.

The chain couples TRBV20-1 to TRBJ2-3, with 8 positions matching TRBD2. Germline CDR1 is DFQATT and CDR2 is SNEGSKA (reference sequence). The CDR3 loop spans 13 amino acids. V gave up 3 bases and J gave up 5 bases; unmatched junction bases: 4. The CDR3 nucleotides read TGCAGTGCTAGTCCGGGGGGGGTAGATACGCAGTATTTT. It yields the protein CSASPGGVDTQYF.

This clone was seen just once. V and J are TRBV7-9 and TRBJ2-3; D ambiguous. The CDR3 has 13 residues. CDR1 and CDR2 from the germline V gene are SEHNR and FQNEAQ (reference sequence). Trimming removed 5 bases at V and 4 bases at J, with 10 bases between. The CDR3 is CASSPGPPDTQYF. The CDR3 DNA is TGTGCCAGCAGCCCTGGCCCCCCAGATACGCAGTATTTT. The whole variable domain, filled in from reference TRBV7-9 and TRBJ2-3, reads DTGVSQNPRHKITKRGQNVTFRCDPISEHNRLYWYRQTLGQGPEFLTYFQNEAQLEKSRLLSDRFSAERPKGSFSTLEIQRTEQGDSAMYLCASSPGPPDTQYFGPGTRLTVL.

The chain carries TRBV5-5 and TRBJ2-3; D uncertain. Trimming shortened V by 2 bases and J by 3 bases, and 7 bases separated the two germline ends. The germline gives CDR1 SGHKS, CDR2 YYEKEE (reference sequence). The CDR3 length is 13 residues. In DNA, the CDR3 is TGTGCCAGCAGCTTAGCTTCTACAGATACGCAGTATTTT. Protein sequence: CASSLASTDTQYF.

The chain is built from TRBV20-1 and TRBJ1-5, with D tentatively TRBD1 (6 bases). Germline loops: CDR1 DFQATT, CDR2 SNEGSKA (reference sequence). Between the trimmed V and J ends, which lost 3 bases and 1 base, there was a span of 13 bases. The CDR3 sequence is 15 residues long. The CDR3, as DNA: TGCAGTGCTAGTGGGGGGCGAGGAAGCAATCAGCCCCAGCATTTT. Translated, it gives CSASGGRGSNQPQHF.

This clone was counted between two and nine times. The genes are TRBV5-8 and TRBJ2-1, with a weak D call TRBD2 (6 bases). The length of the CDR3 is 15 residues. In germline, CDR1 is SGHTS, CDR2 YDEGEE. Trimming pared 2 bases from V and 4 bases from J, leaving 13 bases between. The chain's CDR3 is CASSLFSGQYNEQFF. In nucleotides, the CDR3 is TGTGCCAGCAGCTTATTTAGCGGACAATACAATGAGCAGTTCTTC.

This sequence joins TRBV4-1 and TRBJ2-3; the D gene is possibly TRBD2 (6 bases). Per the germline V gene, CDR1 is MGHRA and CDR2 is YSYEKL. CDR3 size: 14 residues. With 1 base removed from V and 5 bases from J, the gap between germline ends came to 10 bases. CDR3 amino acids: CASSQVWTKDTQYF. In DNA, the CDR3 is TGCGCCAGCAGCCAAGTCTGGACTAAAGATACGCAGTATTTT.

This sequence joins TRBV7-2 and TRBJ2-1; 9 nucleotides match TRBD2. Germline assignment: CDR1 SGHTA and CDR2 FQGNSA. The CDR3 length is 16 residues. The V gene end was trimmed by 1 base and the J gene end by 5 bases; junction bases not matched to a gene: 6. CDR3 in amino acids: CASSLEPAGGNNEQFF. DNA of the CDR3: TGTGCCAGCAGCTTAGAGCCAGCGGGAGGTAACAATGAGCAGTTCTTC.

In DNA form, the CDR3 reads TGTGCCAGCAGCCTCGGGACAGGGGGAAACGAGCAGTACTTC. Its translation is CASSLGTGGNEQYF. The rearrangement uses TRBV5-8 and TRBJ2-7; 11 bases agree with TRBD1. Germline lookup yields CDR1 SGHTS and CDR2 YDEGEE. CDR3 length: 14 residues. V was clipped by 4 bases and J by 5 bases; unmatched bases: 5.

This clone appeared a single time. This chain uses TRBV4-2 with TRBJ1-1; D is perhaps TRBD1 (5 bases). There are 15 residues in the CDR3. V dropped 1 base and J dropped 1 base, with 10 bases sitting between them. Germline-derived CDR1 and CDR2 are LGHNA and YNFKEQ. For the CDR3, the DNA is TGTGCCAGCAGCCAAGTTCAGGGCGAGAACACTGAAGCTTTCTTT. Protein: CASSQVQGENTEAFF.

This clone was counted only a few times. This chain links TRBV7-2 with TRBJ1-2, with 9 bases matching TRBD1. With V trimmed by 5 bases and J by 8 bases, 9 bases remained unmatched. Germline V CDR1 and CDR2: SGHTA, FQGNSA. This CDR3 spans 14 amino acids. CDR3: CASSPRTGAGGYTF. The CDR3 DNA sequence: TGTGCCAGCAGCCCACGGACAGGGGCTGGGGGCTACACCTTC.

This clone showed up just once. In DNA form, the CDR3 reads TGTGCCAGCAGCTTAGGCGGGAAATCTGGAAACACCATATATTTT. This translates into CASSLGGKSGNTIYF. The chain is built from TRBV13 and TRBJ1-3; D uncertain. This CDR3 comprises 15 residues. CDR1 is PRHDT and CDR2 is FYEKMQ in the germline V gene (reference sequence). V lost 0 bases to trimming and J lost 1 base, with 7 bases between them.

The chain has TRBV7-2 and TRBJ1-6; 7 positions agree with TRBD1. The CDR3 loop spans 15 amino acids. The trim removed 4 bases at V and 10 bases at J, leaving 10 bases unmatched. Germline CDR1 and CDR2: SGHTA and FQGNSA. The DNA for the CDR3 is TGTGCCAGCAGCTACTACAGGGGAAGTTACTCACCCCTCCACTTT. Translation: CASSYYRGSYSPLHF.

This chain uses TRBV18 with TRBJ2-7; 11 bases are a match to TRBD2. The CDR3 has 17 amino acids. With 1 base clipped from V and 5 bases from J, the junction kept 10 bases outside the gene matches. CDR1 is KGHSH, CDR2 LQKENI, per germline. CDR3: CASSPQGSGGAIDEQYF. The CDR3 bases are TGTGCCAGCTCACCACAGGGTAGCGGGGGGGCCATTGACGAGCAGTACTTC.

The chain links TRBV27 to TRBJ1-2; no clear D gene. CDR1 and CDR2 from the germline V gene are MNHEY and SMNVEV (reference sequence). The CDR3 sequence is 14 residues long. V shed 6 bases and J shed 2 bases, with 13 bases lying between them. CDR3 DNA: TGTGCCAGCAGACCCCCTGGCAGGAACTATGGCTACACCTTC. This sequence encodes CASRPPGRNYGYTF.

V is TRBV6-4 and J is TRBJ1-5; the D is unclear. CDR1 is MRHNA and CDR2 is SNTAGT in the germline V gene. The CDR3 extends over 14 amino acids. V was cut by 0 bases and J by 7 bases, with 10 bases left in between. CDR3 loop: CASSDSIGEQPQHF. Written as DNA, the CDR3 is TGTGCCAGCAGTGACTCGATCGGGGAGCAGCCCCAGCATTTT.

The chain carries TRBV29-1 and TRBJ1-3; D possibly corresponds to TRBD1 (5 bases). Germline loops: CDR1 SQVTM, CDR2 ANQGSEA. Trimming removed 6 bases from V and 3 bases from J, with 9 bases in between. The CDR3 has 12 amino acids. Here the CDR3 DNA reads TGCAGCGTCCGGGGGGATGGAAACACCATATATTTT. Translating it yields CSVRGDGNTIYF. The full variable domain, rest sourced from reference TRBV29-1 and TRBJ1-3, is SAVISQKPSRDICQRGTSLTIQCQVDSQVTMMFWYRQQPGQSLTLIATANQGSEATYESGFVIDKFPISRPNLTFSTLTVSNMSPEDSSIYLCSVRGDGNTIYFGEGSWLTVV.

This chain links TRBV9 with TRBJ1-6; a weak D match, TRBD1 (5 bases). Trimming stripped 0 bases from V and 9 bases from J, with 10 bases between. Germline V gives CDR1 SGDLS, CDR2 YYNGEE. The length of the CDR3 is 14 residues. The CDR3 loop is CASSVDWGGSPLHF. The CDR3, as DNA: TGTGCCAGCAGCGTAGATTGGGGGGGTTCACCCCTCCACTTT.